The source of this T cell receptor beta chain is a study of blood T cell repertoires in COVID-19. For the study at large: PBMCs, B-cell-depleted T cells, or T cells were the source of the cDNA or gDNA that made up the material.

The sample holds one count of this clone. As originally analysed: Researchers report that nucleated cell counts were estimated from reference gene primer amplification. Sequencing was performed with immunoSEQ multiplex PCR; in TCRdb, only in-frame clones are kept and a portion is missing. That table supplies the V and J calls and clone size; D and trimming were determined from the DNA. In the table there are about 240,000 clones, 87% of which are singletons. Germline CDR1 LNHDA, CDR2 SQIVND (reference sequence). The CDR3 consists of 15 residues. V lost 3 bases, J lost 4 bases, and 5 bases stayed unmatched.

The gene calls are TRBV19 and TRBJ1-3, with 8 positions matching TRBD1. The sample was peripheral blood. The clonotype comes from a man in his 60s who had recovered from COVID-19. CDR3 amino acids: CASSMDRALGNTIYF. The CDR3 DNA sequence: TGTGCCAGTAGTATGGACAGGGCTCTCGGAAACACCATATATTTT.